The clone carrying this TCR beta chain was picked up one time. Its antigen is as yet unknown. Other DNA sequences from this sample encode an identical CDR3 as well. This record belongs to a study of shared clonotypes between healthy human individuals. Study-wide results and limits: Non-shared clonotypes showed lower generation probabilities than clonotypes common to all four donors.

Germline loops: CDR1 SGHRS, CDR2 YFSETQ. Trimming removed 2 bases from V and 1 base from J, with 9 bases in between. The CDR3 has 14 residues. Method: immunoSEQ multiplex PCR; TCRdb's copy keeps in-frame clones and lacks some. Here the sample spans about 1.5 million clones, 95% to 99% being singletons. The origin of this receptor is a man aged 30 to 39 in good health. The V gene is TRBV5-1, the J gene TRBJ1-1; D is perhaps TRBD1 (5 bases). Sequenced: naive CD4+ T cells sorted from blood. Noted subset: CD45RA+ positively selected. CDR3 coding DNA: TGCGCCAGCAGCTTAGGGACGGGGAACACTGAAGCTTTCTTT. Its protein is CASSLGTGNTEAFF.